The 5 T cell receptor beta chains below come from one sample, sequenced in a study of T cell repertoires in cytomegalovirus infection. What these receptors recognize is not known. TCRdb ran MiXCR on the reads and lists one entry per CDR3 protein. The profile shows some 940,000 distinct CDR3 sequences, 31% of them singletons. The starting material was cultured CD8+ T cells from PBMCs, obtained from culture after CMV antigen stimulation. Source of these receptors: a human donor in good health (CMV status not recorded). Some clones in this sample may be carry-over from other donors' samples.

The chain carries TRBV4-2 and TRBJ1-1; 10 bases are a match to TRBD1. The trim removed 4 bases at V and 1 base at J, leaving 12 bases unmatched. Germline values: CDR1 LGHNA, CDR2 YNFKEQ. The CDR3 runs to 18 residues. The CDR3 DNA reads TGTGCCAGCAGCCCAAGGGTGGGGACAGGGGAAGCGAACACTGAAGCTTTCTTT. It translates to CASSPRVGTGEANTEAFF.

The chain couples TRBV29-1 to TRBJ2-2; D not resolved. The V and J ends lost 4 bases and 8 bases respectively, with 5 bases between them. CDR3 size: 10 residues. Germline CDR1 SQVTM, CDR2 ANQGSEA. CDR3 sequence: CSVADGELFF. The CDR3 coding sequence is TGCAGCGTTGCCGATGGGGAGCTGTTTTTT.

The V and J genes are TRBV7-9 and TRBJ1-6, with D perhaps TRBD1 (5 bases). The V gene's germline CDR1 is SEHNR and CDR2 FQNEAQ (reference sequence). Trimming left V 5 bases short and J 13 bases short, with 9 bases between. The CDR3 extends over 11 amino acids. The CDR3 loop is CASSDTGPLHF. The CDR3 nucleotides are TGTGCCAGCAGCGATACAGGCCCCCTCCACTTT.

This clonotype was found many times. The gene calls are TRBV5-1 and TRBJ1-1, with 7 bases fitting TRBD1. The CDR3 spans 14 residues. Losses at the gene ends were 1 base for V and 5 bases for J; bases not matched to a gene: 5. Germline loops: CDR1 SGHRS, CDR2 YFSETQ. CDR3 in amino acids: CASSLTGVGTEAFF. In DNA form, the CDR3 reads TGCGCCAGCAGCTTGACAGGGGTGGGGACTGAAGCTTTCTTT.

The chain recombines TRBV27 with TRBJ1-2, with a weak D call TRBD1 (5 bases). The CDR3 sequence is 16 residues long. Germline V gene data show CDR1 as MNHEY and CDR2 as SMNVEV (reference sequence). V lost 2 bases, J lost 5 bases, and 18 bases lay in between. The CDR3, as DNA: TGTGCCAGCAGTTTAAGGGGTCTCCCTCCTACGTATGGCTACACCTTC. Translating gives CASSLRGLPPTYGYTF.